Below, 8 T cell receptor beta chains from the same sample are listed, as sequenced in a study of shared clonotypes between healthy human individuals (dated by TCRdb to the early 2020s). Libraries were constructed by the immunoSEQ multiplex PCR assay. Sourced from immuneACCESS, this table was stored by TCRdb with only in-frame sequences that have V and J called. A share of the clones is absent; for the studies checked, an unresolved V gene accounts for under half, and the remainder has no known explanation. This sample is represented by approximately 1.1 million clones; approximately 78% of them were singletons. The ten biggest clones cover more than 0.45% of the sample. Sequencing was carried out using memory CD4+ T cells from PBMCs. The meaning of the sample's cell subset or site label: CD45RA-negative fraction. These receptors all come from a man between 18 and 29 years old in good health. Some clones in this sample may be carry-over from other donors' samples.

V and J are TRBV7-2 and TRBJ1-2; TRBD1 aligns across 7 bases. Trimming cost V 5 bases and J 8 bases; bases outside gene matches: 8. Germline assignment: CDR1 SGHTA and CDR2 FQGNSA. The CDR3 totals 13 residues. The CDR3 reads CASSPRDSGGYTF. In nucleotides, the CDR3 is TGTGCCAGCAGCCCGAGGGACAGTGGGGGCTACACCTTC.

The chain joins TRBV5-1 to TRBJ2-5, with 7 bases matching TRBD1. After removal of 1 base from V and 1 base from J, the junction contained 1 base not matched to a gene. The germline gives CDR1 SGHRS, CDR2 YFSETQ. The CDR3 contains 14 residues. CDR3 amino acids: CASSLYRGQETQYF. CDR3 bases: TGCGCCAGCAGCTTGTACAGGGGCCAAGAGACCCAGTACTTC.

The chain has TRBV5-6 and TRBJ2-1, with 10 bases aligning to TRBD1. From germline, CDR1 is SGHDT and CDR2 YYEEEE. The CDR3 spans 13 residues. Trimming took 4 bases from V and 8 from J; bases not matched to a gene: 3. This CDR3 reads CASSPGTGDEQFF. The CDR3 bases are TGTGCCAGCAGCCCCGGGACAGGGGATGAGCAGTTCTTC. Full variable domain (outside the CDR3, taken from reference TRBV5-6 and TRBJ2-1): DAGVTQSPTHLIKTRGQQVTLRCSPKSGHDTVSWYQQALGQGPQFIFQYYEEEERQRGNFPDRFSGHQFPNYSSELNVNALLLGDSALYLCASSPGTGDEQFFGPGTRLTVL.

The genes are TRBV30 and TRBJ2-3; possibly TRBD1 for D (5 bases). The CDR3 length is 14 residues. The ends were cut back, 7 bases at V and 4 bases at J, with 18 bases in the middle. The germline CDR1 and CDR2 sequences are GTSNPN and SVGIG (reference sequence). CDR3 nucleotide sequence: TGTGCCTATAGACAGACGATGAAGTCAGATACGCAGTATTTT. Its protein is CAYRQTMKSDTQYF.

The chain has TRBV29-1 and TRBJ1-2; 7 bases are shared with TRBD1. Per the germline V gene, CDR1 is SQVTM and CDR2 is ANQGSEA. V lost 2 bases, J lost 8 bases, and 8 bases stayed unmatched. The CDR3 length is 13 residues. CDR3: CSVETRDSLGYTF. DNA of the CDR3: TGCAGCGTTGAAACCCGGGACAGCCTGGGCTACACCTTC.

For the CDR3, the DNA is TGTGCCAGCACTCTGGGACTAGCTCCCGGTACGCAGTATTTT. This sequence encodes CASTLGLAPGTQYF. This sequence joins TRBV28 and TRBJ2-3; 9 bases align to TRBD2. Per the germline V gene, CDR1 is MDHEN and CDR2 is SYDVKM. The trim removed 7 bases at V and 8 bases at J, leaving 10 bases unmatched. This CDR3 has 14 amino acids.

The chain combines TRBV7-2 with TRBJ2-1, with TRBD2 matching 9 bases. The CDR3 is 17 amino acids. The V gene's germline CDR1 is SGHTA and CDR2 FQGNSA. The V segment lost 5 bases and the J segment 4 bases; nucleotides outside the gene matches: 12. In DNA form, the CDR3 reads TGTGCCAGCAGCGGACCAATTAGCGGGAGATCTTACAATGAGCAGTTCTTC. Translated, it gives CASSGPISGRSYNEQFF.

The chain is built from TRBV25-1 and TRBJ1-3, with D perhaps TRBD1 (5 bases). The germline CDR1 and CDR2 sequences are MGHDK and SYGVNS. Trimming removed 1 base from V and 3 bases from J, with 13 bases in between. This CDR3 has 16 amino acids. In DNA form, the CDR3 reads TGTGCCAGCAGTGAATTCACAGCAGGGCATGGAAACACCATATATTTT. Protein sequence: CASSEFTAGHGNTIYF.